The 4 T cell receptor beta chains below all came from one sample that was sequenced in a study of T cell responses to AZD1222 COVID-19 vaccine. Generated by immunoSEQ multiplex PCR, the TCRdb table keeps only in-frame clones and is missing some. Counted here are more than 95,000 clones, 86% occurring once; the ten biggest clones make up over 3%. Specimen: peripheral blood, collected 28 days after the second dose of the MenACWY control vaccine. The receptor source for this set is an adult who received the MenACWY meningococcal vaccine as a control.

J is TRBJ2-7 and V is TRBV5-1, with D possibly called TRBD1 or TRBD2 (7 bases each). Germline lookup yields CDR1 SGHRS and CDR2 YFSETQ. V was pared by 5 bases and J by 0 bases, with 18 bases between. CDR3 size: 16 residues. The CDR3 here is CASSSSGGVSSYEQYF. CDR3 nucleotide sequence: TGCGCCAGCAGTTCCTCAGGGGGGGTAAGCTCCTACGAGCAGTACTTC.

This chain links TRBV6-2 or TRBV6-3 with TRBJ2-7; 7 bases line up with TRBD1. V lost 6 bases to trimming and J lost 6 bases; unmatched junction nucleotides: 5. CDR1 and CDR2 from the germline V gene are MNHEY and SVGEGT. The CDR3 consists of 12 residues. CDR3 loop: CASSVGQSEQYF. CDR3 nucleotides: TGTGCCAGCAGCGTGGGACAGTCCGAGCAGTACTTC.

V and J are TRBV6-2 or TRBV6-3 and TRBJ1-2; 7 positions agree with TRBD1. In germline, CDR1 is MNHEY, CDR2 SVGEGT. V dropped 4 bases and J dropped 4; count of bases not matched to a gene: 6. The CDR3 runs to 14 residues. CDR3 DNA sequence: TGTGCCAGCAGTTCGACAGGGATCCCCTATGGCTACACCTTC. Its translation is CASSSTGIPYGYTF.

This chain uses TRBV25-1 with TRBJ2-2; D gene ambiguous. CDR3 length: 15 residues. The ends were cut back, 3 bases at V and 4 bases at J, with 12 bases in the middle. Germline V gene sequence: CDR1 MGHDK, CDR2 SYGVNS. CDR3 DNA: TGTGCCAGCAGTGATCCCCCGTCGGGCACCGGGGAGCTGTTTTTT. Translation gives CASSDPPSGTGELFF.